The sequence of this T cell receptor beta chain was determined in a study of graft-versus-host responses after intestinal transplantation (dated by TCRdb to the early 2020s). For the study in its entirety: Recipients received multivisceral, liver-intestinal, or isolated intestinal transplants. Donor T cell macrochimerism was defined as a peak of at least 4% donor T cells among recipient peripheral blood mononuclear cells. All recipients received anti-thymocyte globulin induction followed by maintenance tacrolimus and steroids for about three years. Of the approximately 24 intestinal transplant recipients enrolled in the cohort, one of whom was a retransplant, 3 patients without pretransplant specimens were excluded. Samples from a few later patients were sequenced in-house on an Illumina MiSeq with MiXCR processing rather than by the commercial service. After intestinal transplantation, graft-versus-host and host-versus-graft alloreactive T cell clones in the graft, circulation and bone marrow were tracked using bulk TCR-beta CDR3 sequencing. Alloreactive clones were identified by sequencing pre-transplant mixed lymphocyte reaction products and comparing them with unstimulated pre-transplant donor and recipient T cells. Findings and caveats that apply to the study as a whole: High GvH to HvG T cell clonal ratios were observed in the allografts of patients with donor T cell macrochimerism. GvH clones were detected in recipient bone marrow, and some appeared earlier in ileal mucosa or blood, consistent with an intestinal mucosal origin. The conclusions were limited by the relatively low number and heterogeneity of the intestinal transplant patients. Early after transplant, peak levels of circulating GvH clones were associated with declines in HvG clones.

The library was obtained by the immunoSEQ multiplex PCR assay. For most patients, genomic DNA was isolated with the Qiagen DNeasy Blood and Tissue Kit and shipped frozen to Adaptive Biotechnologies for TCR sequencing. For most patients, high-throughput TCR-beta CDR3 sequencing of genomic DNA was performed by Adaptive Biotechnologies. The original methods were these. Adaptive's ImmunoSEQ software was the source of the TCR sequencing data for roughly 19 patients, while a few other patients were processed with MiXCR and VDJtools. To correct CD4 versus CD8 sorting errors, sequences present in both subsets at a frequency ratio below 5:1 were removed. Because the origin of CDR3 nucleotide sequences shared between donor and recipient could not be assigned, those sequences were removed. To count as alloreactive, a clone needed at least 2-fold expansion over unstimulated cells and a minimum CFSE-low frequency of 0.002% (template counts) or 0.001% (read counts). Clones were considered mappable if detected in sequenced pre-transplant spleen, lymph node, or MLR CFSE-low populations of the donor or recipient. The cumulative frequency of alloreactive clones was calculated as a percentage of all sequences, weighted by copy number. TCRdb's version of the immuneACCESS table is confined to in-frame rearrangements and falls short of the full clone set. An unresolved V gene accounts for under half of the shortfall where checked; the remainder is of unknown origin. V and J calls and clone size are copied from that table; D and trimming were computed from the DNA. Recorded for this sample are around 88,000 clones; under 95% of them occurred a single time. Together, the top ten hold 7.6% of the sample.

To note about this clone: This clone's antigen is unknown. One base away there is no much larger clone; base qualities are not given.

Read against the paper, the sample's time point label means: cells obtained before transplantation from donor or recipient. CD3+CD4+ and CD3+CD8+ populations were FACS-sorted from unstimulated pre-transplant donor and recipient cells taken from spleen or lymph nodes. Including cysteine and phenylalanine, the CDR3 has 16 amino acids. Only CDR3 DNA is held: 48 bases, read in frame from base 1. The V end loses 0 bases and the J end loses 0 bases, and a stretch of 10 bases separates them. The CDR1 and CDR2 encoded by the germline V gene (reference sequence) are WNHNN and SYGVQD. The source is a human donor who was the organ donor for an intestinal transplant. Sequencing was performed on unstimulated CD8+ T cells sorted from spleen or lymph node cells, taken before transplant. The sequence is built from TRBV10-1 and TRBJ2-3; a confident D gene designation cannot be given. In nucleotides, the sequence is TGCGCCAGCAGTGAGTCTGTGGACCTGAGCACAGATACGCAGTATTTT. This gives the protein CASSESVDLSTDTQYF.